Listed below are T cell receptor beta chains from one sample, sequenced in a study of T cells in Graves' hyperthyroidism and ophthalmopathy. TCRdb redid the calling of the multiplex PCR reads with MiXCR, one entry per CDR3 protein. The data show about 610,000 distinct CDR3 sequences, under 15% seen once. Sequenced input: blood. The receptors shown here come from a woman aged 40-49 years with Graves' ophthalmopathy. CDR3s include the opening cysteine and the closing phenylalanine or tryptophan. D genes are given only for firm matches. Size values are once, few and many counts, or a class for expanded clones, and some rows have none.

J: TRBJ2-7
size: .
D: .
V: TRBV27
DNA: TGTGCCAGCAGCCCTTTTTCTAGATACGAGCAGTACTTC
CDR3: CASSPFSRYEQYF

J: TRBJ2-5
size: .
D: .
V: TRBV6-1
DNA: TGTGCCAGCGCTAGAGAGCGGGCCTTCCAAGAGACCCAGTACTTC
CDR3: CASARERAFQETQYF

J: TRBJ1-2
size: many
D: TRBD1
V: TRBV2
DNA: TGTGCCAGCTTCCGGGACAGCGGGAACTATGGCTACACCTTC
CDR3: CASFRDSGNYGYTF

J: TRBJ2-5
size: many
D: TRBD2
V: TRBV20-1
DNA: TGCAGCCCGAGAGATCAACTAGCGGGACAGGAGACCCAGTACTTC
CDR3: CSPRDQLAGQETQYF

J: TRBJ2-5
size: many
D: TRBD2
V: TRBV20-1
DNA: TGCAGTGCTAGACTAGCGGTTCAAGAGACCCAGTACTTC
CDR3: CSARLAVQETQYF

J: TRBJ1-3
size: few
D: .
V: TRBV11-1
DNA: TGTGCCAGCAGCTTCGCCTCAGTAGGGCTCTCTGGAAACACCATATATTTT
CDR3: CASSFASVGLSGNTIYF

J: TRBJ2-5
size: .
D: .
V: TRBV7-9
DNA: TGTGCCAGCAGCTTAGTAGGAGGACAGAAAGAGACCCAGTACTTC
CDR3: CASSLVGGQKETQYF

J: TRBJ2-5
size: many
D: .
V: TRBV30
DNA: TGTGCCTGGAGCACTGGGGCCCAAGAGACCCAGTACTTC
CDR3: CAWSTGAQETQYF

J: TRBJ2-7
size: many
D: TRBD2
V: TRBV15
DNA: TGTGCCACCAGCGGCGGACTAGCGGCCTCCTACGAGCAGTACTTC
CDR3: CATSGGLAASYEQYF

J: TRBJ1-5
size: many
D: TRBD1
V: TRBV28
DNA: TGTGCCAGCAGTTTATCGGGACAGAGGAATCAGCCCCAGCATTTT
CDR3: CASSLSGQRNQPQHF

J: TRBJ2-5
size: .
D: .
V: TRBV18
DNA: TGTGCCAGCTCACCACCGGCGGGGTGGGAGACCCAGTACTTC
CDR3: CASSPPAGWETQYF

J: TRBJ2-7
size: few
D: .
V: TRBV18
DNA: TGTGCCAGCTCACCACCGGAGGGAACCTACGAGCAGTACTTC
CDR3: CASSPPEGTYEQYF

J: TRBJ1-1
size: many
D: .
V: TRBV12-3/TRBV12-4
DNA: TGTGCCAGCACCTACACCGGGGGCGGCACTGAAGCTTTCTTT
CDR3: CASTYTGGGTEAFF

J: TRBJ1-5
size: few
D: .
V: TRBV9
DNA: TGTGCCAGCAGCGTAGGGGGGGTTATCAATCAGCCCCAGCATTTT
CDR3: CASSVGGVINQPQHF

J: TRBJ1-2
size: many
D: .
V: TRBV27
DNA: TGTGCCAGCAGTTTGGCCGGGCCGAACTATGGCTACACCTTC
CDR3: CASSLAGPNYGYTF

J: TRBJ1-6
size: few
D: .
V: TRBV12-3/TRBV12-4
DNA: TGTGCCAGCAAGTTTGCACAGACTAATTCACCCCTCCACTTT
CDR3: CASKFAQTNSPLHF

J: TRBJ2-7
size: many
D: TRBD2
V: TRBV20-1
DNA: TGCAGTGCTAGTCGACTGGGGGAGGGCTTAAACGAGCAGTACTTC
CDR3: CSASRLGEGLNEQYF

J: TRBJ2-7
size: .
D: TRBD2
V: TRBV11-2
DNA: TGTGCCAGCAGCTTAGTGGCGGGAGACAAGCAGTACTTC
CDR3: CASSLVAGDKQYF

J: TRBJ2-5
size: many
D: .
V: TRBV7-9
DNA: TGTGCCAGCAGCTTAGACTACTCGGGGCCAAAGTACTTC
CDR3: CASSLDYSGPKYF

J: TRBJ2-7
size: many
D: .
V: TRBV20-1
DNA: TGCAGTGCTAGTGGGACTGCTAAAGGGACCTACGAGCAGTACTTC
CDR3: CSASGTAKGTYEQYF

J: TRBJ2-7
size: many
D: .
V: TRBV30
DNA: TGTGCCTGGAGCGACGGAACATACGAGCAGTACTTC
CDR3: CAWSDGTYEQYF

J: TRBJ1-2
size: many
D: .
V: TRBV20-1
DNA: TGCAGTGGAACTGACAATAACTATGGCTACACCTTC
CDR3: CSGTDNNYGYTF

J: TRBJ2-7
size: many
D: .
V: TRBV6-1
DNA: TGTGCCAGCAGCCAAACCGGGACTTCCCTCTACGAGCAGTACTTC
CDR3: CASSQTGTSLYEQYF